Listed here is a single T cell receptor (beta chain). The sample is drawn from a study of PD-L1 blockade in urothelial cancer. Germline V gives CDR1 MNHNS, CDR2 SASEGT. The CDR3 is 15 amino acids. V trimming: 6 bases; J trimming: 4 bases; junction bases outside the gene matches: 9. The repertoire was sequenced with immunoSEQ multiplex PCR; TCRdb's copy has only in-frame clones and lacks some. The sample gives roughly 84,000 clones, 82% of which show up once; 9.5% is in the top ten. The chain uses TRBV6-1 and TRBJ2-5; 9 nucleotides match TRBD1. This material consisted of PBMCs, taken around atezolizumab (anti-PD-L1) treatment. The TCR comes from a man between 65 and 80 years old with urothelial cancer. CDR3 sequence: CASSSGTGISETQYF. The CDR3 DNA reads TGTGCCAGCAGCTCCGGGACAGGGATTTCAGAGACCCAGTACTTC.